This TCR beta chain was sequenced in a study of human T cells and chemical hapten exposure. Turning to the study itself: Sensitization employed 2% DPC on approximately 2 cm by approximately 2 cm of upper inner arm skin. For the roughly 25-week duration of the study, patients were given weekly doses of diphenylcyclopropenone on the scalp.

Documented time point: patch test 2, 6 weeks after DPC sensitization. The treatment denotes: therapeutic diphenylcyclopropenone sensitization with weekly scalp DPC. MiXCR was run by TCRdb on the RACE reads, yielding one entry per CDR3 protein. The sample yields around 80,000 distinct CDR3 sequences, around 7% seen once. This CDR3 comprises 12 residues. The ends were cut back, 8 bases at V and 4 bases at J, with 9 bases in the middle. This TCR was sampled from a woman aged 25 to 45 with alopecia areata. Some clones in this sample may be carry-over from other donors' samples. The chain couples TRBV12-3 or TRBV12-4 to TRBJ2-1; D gene ambiguous. The sequencing here drew on whole blood, taken in connection with sensitization to the hapten diphenylcyclopropenone (DPC). DNA of the CDR3: TGTGCCAGCGGTCGGGCGTACAATGAGCAGTTCTTC. This sequence encodes CASGRAYNEQFF.